This is a list of T cell receptor beta chains from one sample in a study of T cells in Graves' hyperthyroidism and ophthalmopathy. In TCRdb, the multiplex PCR reads were re-called with MiXCR into one record per CDR3 protein. This table holds hundreds of thousands of distinct CDR3 sequences, approximately 20% found once. The specimen was blood. Every receptor here comes from a man aged 30 to 39 with Graves' ophthalmopathy. Each CDR3 is given with its conserved first and last residue. A D gene is named only where the DNA matches it firmly. Clone sizes are given selectively: once, few, many, or a class where the clone is expanded.

v_gene	j_gene	abundance	d_gene	CDR3aa	CDR3nt
TRBV9	TRBJ2-3	many	.	CASSVEGIDTQYF	TGTGCCAGCAGCGTAGAGGGTATCGATACGCAGTATTTT
TRBV7-8	TRBJ1-1	many	TRBD1	CASSPGTGSEAFF	TGTGCCAGCAGCCCGGGGACAGGGTCTGAAGCTTTCTTT
TRBV30	TRBJ1-1	.	TRBD1	CAGGQGNIEAFF	TGTGCCGGGGGACAGGGGAACATTGAAGCTTTCTTT
TRBV29-1	TRBJ2-1	.	.	CSVTPRLVSYNKQFF	TGCAGCGTTACCCCTAGACTAGTAAGCTACAATAAGCAGTTCTTC
TRBV20-1	TRBJ2-3	few	.	CSARDSSSGGGTQYF	TGCAGTGCTAGAGATAGCTCCAGCGGAGGAGGTACGCAGTATTTT
TRBV6-1	TRBJ1-1	many	.	CASSFLKGGGNTEAFF	TGTGCCAGCAGTTTTCTCAAGGGCGGGGGGAACACTGAAGCTTTCTTT
TRBV7-3	TRBJ2-7	many	.	CASSQSSGSHEQYF	TGTGCCAGCAGCCAGTCCAGTGGGTCCCACGAGCAGTACTTC
TRBV5-1	TRBJ2-5	few	.	CASSSGDRTMQTQTQYF	TGCGCCAGCAGCTCCGGCGATAGGACCATGCAAACGCAGACCCAGTACTTC
TRBV6-2/TRBV6-3	TRBJ2-5	few	.	CASSPTLADQETQYF	TGTGCCAGCAGTCCCACCTTAGCGGACCAAGAGACCCAGTACTTC
TRBV12-3/TRBV12-4	TRBJ1-2	many	.	CASSLRGQGKIGYTF	TGTGCCAGCAGTTTAAGGGGTCAGGGGAAGATTGGCTACACCTTC
TRBV3-1	TRBJ1-5	.	.	CASSQDGNQPQHF	TGTGCCAGCAGCCAAGATGGAAATCAGCCCCAGCATTTT
TRBV20-1	TRBJ2-1	few	.	CSARPQAGTRRDEQFF	TGCAGTGCTAGACCCCAGGCGGGAACGCGTAGGGATGAGCAGTTCTTC
TRBV3-1	TRBJ2-4	.	.	CASSPRRIGDIQYF	TGTGCCAGCAGCCCCCGGCGAATTGGGGACATTCAGTACTTC
TRBV11-3	TRBJ2-5	few	.	CASSLGGSAPVRETQYF	TGTGCCAGCAGCTTAGGAGGTAGCGCCCCGGTGAGGGAGACCCAGTACTTC
TRBV27	TRBJ2-2	.	.	CASTRDTTVRTGELFF	TGTGCCAGCACCAGAGATACGACAGTGCGCACCGGGGAGCTGTTTTTT
TRBV20-1	TRBJ1-2	many	.	CSAYTGSYTF	TGCAGTGCTTATACAGGGAGCTACACCTTC
TRBV2	TRBJ2-1	many	.	CARGEGFNNEQFF	TGTGCCAGAGGGGAAGGTTTCAACAATGAGCAGTTCTTC
TRBV3-1	TRBJ2-7	few	TRBD2	CASSRSGTTSYEQYF	TGTGCCAGCAGCCGCTCCGGGACTACCTCCTACGAGCAGTACTTC
TRBV4-2	TRBJ2-1	.	.	CASSPAGPLNEQFF	TGTGCCAGCAGCCCTGCGGGTCCCCTAAATGAGCAGTTCTTC
TRBV27	TRBJ1-2	.	.	CASSTHTGYGYTF	TGTGCCAGCAGTACTCATACAGGGTATGGCTACACCTTC